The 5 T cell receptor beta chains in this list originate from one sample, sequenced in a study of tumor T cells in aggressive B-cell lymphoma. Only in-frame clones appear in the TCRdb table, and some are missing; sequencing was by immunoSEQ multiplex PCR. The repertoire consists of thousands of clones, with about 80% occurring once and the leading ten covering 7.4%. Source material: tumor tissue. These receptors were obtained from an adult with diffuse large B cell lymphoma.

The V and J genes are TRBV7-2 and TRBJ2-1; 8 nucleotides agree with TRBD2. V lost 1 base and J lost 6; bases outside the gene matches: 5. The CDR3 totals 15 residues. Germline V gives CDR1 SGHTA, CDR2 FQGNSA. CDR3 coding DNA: TGTGCCAGCAGCTTAGTTAGCGGGATGGGCAATGAGCAGTTCTTC. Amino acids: CASSLVSGMGNEQFF. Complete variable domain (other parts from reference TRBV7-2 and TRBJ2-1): GAGVSQSPSNKVTEKGKDVELRCDPISGHTALYWYRQSLGQGLEFLIYFQGNSAPDKSGLPSDRFSAERTGGSVSTLTIQRTQQEDSAVYLCASSLVSGMGNEQFFGPGTRLTVL.

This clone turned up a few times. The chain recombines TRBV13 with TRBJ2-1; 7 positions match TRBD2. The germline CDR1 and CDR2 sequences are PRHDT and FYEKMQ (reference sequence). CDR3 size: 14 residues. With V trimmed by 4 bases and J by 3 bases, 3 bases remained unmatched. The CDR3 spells CASSSGTIYNEQFF. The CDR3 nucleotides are TGTGCCAGCAGCTCCGGGACTATCTACAATGAGCAGTTCTTC.

The DNA for the CDR3 is TGTGCCAGCAGCTTAGGAAGGGCGGGGACCGGGGAGCTGTTTTTT. Amino acids: CASSLGRAGTGELFF. This rearrangement joins TRBV11-3 to TRBJ2-2, with D possibly TRBD2 on 6 matching bases. The germline gives CDR1 SGHNT, CDR2 YENEEA. This CDR3 contains 15 residues. The V and J ends lost 1 base and 5 bases respectively, with 11 bases between them.

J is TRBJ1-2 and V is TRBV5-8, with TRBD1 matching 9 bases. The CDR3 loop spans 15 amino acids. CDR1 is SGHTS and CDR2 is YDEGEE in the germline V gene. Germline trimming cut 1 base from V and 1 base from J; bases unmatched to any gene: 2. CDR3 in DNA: TGTGCCAGCAGCTTGACAGGGGGCCTTAACTATGGCTACACCTTC. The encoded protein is CASSLTGGLNYGYTF.

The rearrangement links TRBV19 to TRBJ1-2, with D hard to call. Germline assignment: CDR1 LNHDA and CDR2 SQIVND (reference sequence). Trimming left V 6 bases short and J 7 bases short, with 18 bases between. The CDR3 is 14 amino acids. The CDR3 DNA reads TGTGCCAGTAGCGTTCAAAGGGAGTCGAGTGGCTACACCTTC. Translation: CASSVQRESSGYTF.